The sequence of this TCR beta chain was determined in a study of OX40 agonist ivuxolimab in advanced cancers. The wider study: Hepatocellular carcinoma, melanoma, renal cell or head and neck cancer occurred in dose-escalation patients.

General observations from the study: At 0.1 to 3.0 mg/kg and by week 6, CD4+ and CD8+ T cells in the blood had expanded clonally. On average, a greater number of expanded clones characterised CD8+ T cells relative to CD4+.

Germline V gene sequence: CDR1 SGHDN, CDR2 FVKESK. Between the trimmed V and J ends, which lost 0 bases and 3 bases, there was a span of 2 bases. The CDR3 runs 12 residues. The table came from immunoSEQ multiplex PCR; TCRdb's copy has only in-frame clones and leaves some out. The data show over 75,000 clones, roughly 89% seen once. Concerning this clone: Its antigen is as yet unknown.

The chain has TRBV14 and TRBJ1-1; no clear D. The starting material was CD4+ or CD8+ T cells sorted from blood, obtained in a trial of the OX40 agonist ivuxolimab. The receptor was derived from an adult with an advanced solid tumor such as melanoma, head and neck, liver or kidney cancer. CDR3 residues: CASSQDHTEAFF. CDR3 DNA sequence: TGTGCCAGCAGCCAAGATCACACTGAAGCTTTCTTT.